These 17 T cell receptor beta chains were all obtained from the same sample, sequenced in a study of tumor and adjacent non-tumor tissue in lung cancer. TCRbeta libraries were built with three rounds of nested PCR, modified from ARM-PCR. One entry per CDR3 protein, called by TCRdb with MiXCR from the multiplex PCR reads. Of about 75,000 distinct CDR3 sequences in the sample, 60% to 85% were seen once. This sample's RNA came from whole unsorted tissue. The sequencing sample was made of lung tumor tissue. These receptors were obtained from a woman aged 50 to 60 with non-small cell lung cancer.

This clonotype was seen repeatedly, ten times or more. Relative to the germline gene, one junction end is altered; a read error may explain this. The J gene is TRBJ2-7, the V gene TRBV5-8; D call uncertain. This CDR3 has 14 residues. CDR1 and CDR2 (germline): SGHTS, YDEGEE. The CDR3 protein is CASRLDGSSYEQYF. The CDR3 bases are TGTGCCAGCAGATTGGACGGGTCTTCTTACGAGCAGTACTTC.

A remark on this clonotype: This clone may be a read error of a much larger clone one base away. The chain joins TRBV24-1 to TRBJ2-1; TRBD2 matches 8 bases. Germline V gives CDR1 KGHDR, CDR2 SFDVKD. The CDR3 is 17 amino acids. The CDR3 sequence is CAISDGTGLGSYNEQFF. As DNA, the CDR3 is TGTGCCATCAGTGATGGAACGGGACTAGGCTCCTACAATGAGCAGTTCTTC.

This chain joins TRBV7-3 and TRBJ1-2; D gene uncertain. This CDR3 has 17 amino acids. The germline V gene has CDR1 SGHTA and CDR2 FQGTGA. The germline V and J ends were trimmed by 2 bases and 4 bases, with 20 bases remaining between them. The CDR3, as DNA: TGTGCCAGCAGCTTAGTCCCGAGAGGGAGGAAGAGCTATGGCTACACCTTC. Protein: CASSLVPRGRKSYGYTF.

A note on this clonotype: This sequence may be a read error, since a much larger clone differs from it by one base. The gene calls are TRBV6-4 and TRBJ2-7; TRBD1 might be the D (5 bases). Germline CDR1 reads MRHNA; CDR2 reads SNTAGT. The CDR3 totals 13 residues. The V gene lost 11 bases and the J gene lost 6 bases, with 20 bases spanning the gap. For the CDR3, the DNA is TGTGCCCGCGTGCCACAGGATAAATGCGAGCAGTACTTC. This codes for CARVPQDKCEQYF.

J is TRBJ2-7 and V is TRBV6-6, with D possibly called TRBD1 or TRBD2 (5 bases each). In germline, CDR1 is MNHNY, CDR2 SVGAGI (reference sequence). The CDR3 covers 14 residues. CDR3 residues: CARSSRDGTYEQYF. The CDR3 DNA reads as TGTGCTAGGAGCTCAAGGGACGGAACCTACGAGCAGTACTTC.

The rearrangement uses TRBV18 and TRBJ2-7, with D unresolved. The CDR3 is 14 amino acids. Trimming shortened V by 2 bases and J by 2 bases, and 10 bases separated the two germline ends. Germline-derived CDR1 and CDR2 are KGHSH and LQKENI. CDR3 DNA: TGTGCCAGCTCACCAAATAGAATAACCTACGAGCAGTACTTC. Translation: CASSPNRITYEQYF.

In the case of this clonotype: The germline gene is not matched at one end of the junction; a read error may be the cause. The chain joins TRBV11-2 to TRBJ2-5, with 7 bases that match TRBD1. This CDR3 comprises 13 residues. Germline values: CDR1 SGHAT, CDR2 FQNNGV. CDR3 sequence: CVSSSTGEETQYF. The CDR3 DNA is TGTGTCAGCAGCTCTACAGGGGAAGAGACTCAGTACTTC.

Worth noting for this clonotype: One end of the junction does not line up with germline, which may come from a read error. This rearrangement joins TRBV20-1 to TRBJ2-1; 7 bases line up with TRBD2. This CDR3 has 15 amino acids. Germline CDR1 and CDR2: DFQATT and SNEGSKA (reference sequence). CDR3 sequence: CSGPQGLEGYNEQFF. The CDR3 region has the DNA TGCAGTGGTCCCCAAGGACTAGAAGGCTACAATGAACAGTTCTTC.

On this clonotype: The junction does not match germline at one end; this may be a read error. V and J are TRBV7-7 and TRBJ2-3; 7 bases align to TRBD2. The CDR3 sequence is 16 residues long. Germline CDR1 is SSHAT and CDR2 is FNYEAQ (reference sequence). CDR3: CASSRLGSGGTDTQYF. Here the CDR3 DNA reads TGTGCTAGCAGCCGCCTGGGAAGCGGGGGCACAGATACGCAGTATTTT.

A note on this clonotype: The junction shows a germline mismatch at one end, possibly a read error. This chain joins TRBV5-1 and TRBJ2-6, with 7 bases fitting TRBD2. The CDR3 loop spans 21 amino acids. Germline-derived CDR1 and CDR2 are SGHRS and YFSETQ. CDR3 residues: CTSSLVADLRLAASGANVLTF. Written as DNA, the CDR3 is TGCACCAGCAGCTTGGTGGCGGACCTTCGACTAGCCGCATCTGGGGCCAACGTCCTGACTTTC.

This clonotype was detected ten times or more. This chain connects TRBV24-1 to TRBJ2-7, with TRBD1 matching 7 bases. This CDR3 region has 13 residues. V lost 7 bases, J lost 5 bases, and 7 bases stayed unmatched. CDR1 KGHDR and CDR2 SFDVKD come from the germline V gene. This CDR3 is CATSGDRDDEQYF. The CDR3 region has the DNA TGTGCCACCAGCGGAGACAGGGATGACGAGCAGTACTTC.

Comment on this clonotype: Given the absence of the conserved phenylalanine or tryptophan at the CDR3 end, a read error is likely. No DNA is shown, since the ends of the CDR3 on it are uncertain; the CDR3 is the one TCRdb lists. The CDR3: CASGLGQGSYNEQFI. The V call is TRBV12-5, the J call TRBJ2-1; the table's TRBD1 call for D was not verified on the DNA. The CDR3 comprises 15 residues, both ends counted. The germline CDR1 and CDR2 sequences are LGHNT and FRNRAP.

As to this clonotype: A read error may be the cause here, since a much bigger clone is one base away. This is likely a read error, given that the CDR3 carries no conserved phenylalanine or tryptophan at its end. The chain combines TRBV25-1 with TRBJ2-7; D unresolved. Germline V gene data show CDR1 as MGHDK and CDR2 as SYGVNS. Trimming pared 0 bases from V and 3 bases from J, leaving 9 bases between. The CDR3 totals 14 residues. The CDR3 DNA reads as TGTGCCAGCAGTGAATACCCGGGTTACTACGAGCAGTACTTG. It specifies CASSEYPGYYEQYL.

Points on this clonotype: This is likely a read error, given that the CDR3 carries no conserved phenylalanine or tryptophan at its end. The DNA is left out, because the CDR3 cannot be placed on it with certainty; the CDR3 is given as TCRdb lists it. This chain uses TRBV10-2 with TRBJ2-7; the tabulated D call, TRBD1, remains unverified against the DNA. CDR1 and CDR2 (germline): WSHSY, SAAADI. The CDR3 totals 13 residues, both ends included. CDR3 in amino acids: CASARRGPYEQYL.

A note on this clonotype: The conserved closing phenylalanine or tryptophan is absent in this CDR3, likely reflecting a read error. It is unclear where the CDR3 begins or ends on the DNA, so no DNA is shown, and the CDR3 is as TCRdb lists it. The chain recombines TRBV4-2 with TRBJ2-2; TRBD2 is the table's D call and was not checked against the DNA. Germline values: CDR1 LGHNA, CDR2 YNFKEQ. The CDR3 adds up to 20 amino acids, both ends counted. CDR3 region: CASSQDRLAGGLGNTGEPFS.

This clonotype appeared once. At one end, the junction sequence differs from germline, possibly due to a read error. This CDR3 is CTSITGRRNQTQHF. CDR3 sequence (DNA): TGTACCAGCATCACCGGGCGACGAAATCAGACCCAGCATTTT. This chain connects TRBV11-2 to TRBJ1-5; D uncertain. The CDR3 sequence is 14 residues long. The V gene's germline CDR1 is SGHAT and CDR2 FQNNGV.

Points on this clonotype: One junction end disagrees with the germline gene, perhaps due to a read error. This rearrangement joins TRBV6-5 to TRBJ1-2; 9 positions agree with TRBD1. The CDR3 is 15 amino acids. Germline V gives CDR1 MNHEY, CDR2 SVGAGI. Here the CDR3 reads CASSYPGTGIYSYTF. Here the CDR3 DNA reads TGTGCCAGCAGTTACCCAGGGACAGGGATCTATAGCTACACCTTC.